The 10 T cell receptor beta chains below were found in one sample sequenced in a study of tumor and adjacent non-tumor tissue in lung cancer. This sample's RNA came from whole unsorted tissue. More than 3 cm separated this lung sample from the edge of the tumor. A modified ARM-PCR protocol with three rounds of nested PCR amplified TCRbeta. Using its own MiXCR run on the multiplex PCR reads, TCRdb lists one record per CDR3 protein. The sample has 80,000 or so distinct CDR3 sequences, 80% to 90% seen once. Specimen: distant non-tumor lung tissue. Receptors originate from a man between 60 and 75 years old with non-small cell lung cancer.

About this clonotype itself: This CDR3 is missing its conserved last phenylalanine or tryptophan, likely due to a read error. V gene TRBV11-2 combines with J gene TRBJ1-1; maybe TRBD1 (5 bases). The CDR3 runs 14 residues. Per germline, CDR1 SGHAT and CDR2 FQNNGV. With 9 bases removed from V and 4 bases from J, the gap between germline ends came to 18 bases. In DNA form, the CDR3 reads TGTGCCAGTGACTTAGTCGGGAGGGGCACTGAAGCTTTCCTT. Translating it yields CASDLVGRGTEAFL.

As regards this clonotype: One end of the junction fails to match germline, which may point to a read error. The chain employs TRBV4-3 and TRBJ2-7, with TRBD1 as a possible D gene (6 bases). This CDR3 has 16 residues. Germline CDR1 is LGHNA and CDR2 is YSLEER. CDR3 protein: CASNQEYPGATYEQYF. The CDR3, as DNA: TGTGCCAGCAACCAAGAGTATCCAGGGGCGACCTATGAGCAGTACTTC.

With respect to this clonotype: Germline is not matched at one junction end, which may reflect a read error. The CDR3 protein is CANSYPYWNTEAFF. CDR3 sequence (DNA): TGTGCCAACAGTTACCCCTACTGGAACACCGAAGCTTTCTTT. This rearrangement joins TRBV6-2 or TRBV6-3 to TRBJ1-1; D gene unclear. CDR1 is MNHEY, CDR2 SVGEGT, per germline. The CDR3 contains 14 residues.

This chain links TRBV6-5 with TRBJ2-1; D is unresolved. The J call could be wrong; TRBJ2-7 is a better fit for the DNA end. The CDR3 sequence is 13 residues long. The germline CDR1 and CDR2 sequences are MNHEY and SVGAGI. The CDR3 bases are TGTGCCACCCGAAGTCATGGTCAGAATGAGCAGTACTTC. Translation: CATRSHGQNEQYF.

This chain uses TRBV28 with TRBJ2-3, with 9 bases matching TRBD2. V trimming: 7 bases; J trimming: 2 bases; junction bases outside the gene matches: 13. CDR1 and CDR2 from the germline V gene are MDHEN and SYDVKM. This CDR3 is 17 amino acids long. The CDR3 nucleotides read TGTGCCAGCACCCTAGCGGGGTGGGGGGAGGACACAGATACGCAGTATTTT. The encoded protein is CASTLAGWGEDTDTQYF.

As concerns this clonotype: Compared with germline, one end of the junction differs, possibly owing to a read error. In DNA, the CDR3 is TGTGCCAGCAGTTTAGGAGGGGACAATAATACGCCCCTCCACTTT. It translates to CASSLGGDNNTPLHF. The chain recombines TRBV11-2 with TRBJ1-6, with TRBD1 as a possible D gene (6 bases). There are 15 residues in the CDR3. Germline V CDR1 and CDR2: SGHAT, FQNNGV.

CDR3 nucleotide sequence: TGTGCCAGCAGCGCGGGACAGGGATATGGCTACACCTTC. It translates to CASSAGQGYGYTF. V is TRBV11-3 and J is TRBJ1-2; 9 bases are a match to TRBD1. The length of the CDR3 is 13 residues. V gave up 5 bases and J gave up 5 bases; unmatched junction bases: 3. The V gene's germline CDR1 is SGHNT and CDR2 YENEEA.

The CDR3 nucleotides are TGTGTCCGCAACTTATCTCGGCTAGCGGGAGGCAACAATGAGCAGTTCTTC. It is translated as CVRNLSRLAGGNNEQFF. This chain uses TRBV11-1 with TRBJ2-1; 11 bases line up with TRBD2. The CDR3 extends over 17 amino acids. Germline lookup yields CDR1 SGHAT and CDR2 FQDESV (reference sequence).

This clonotype has just a few counts. The chain couples TRBV11-2 to TRBJ2-1; no reliable D call. In germline, CDR1 is SGHAT, CDR2 FQNNGV. The CDR3 is 16 residues long. V lost 1 base, J lost 8 bases, and 18 bases lay in between. CDR3 loop: CASSLAWVDGGDEQFF. The CDR3 DNA is TGTGCCAGCAGCTTAGCGTGGGTCGACGGTGGCGATGAGCAGTTCTTC.

As to this clonotype: Given the absence of the conserved phenylalanine or tryptophan at the CDR3 end, a read error is likely. The CDR3 sequence: CSVTRGDSRGNTIYL. CDR3 nucleotides: TGCAGTGTTACCCGTGGGGACTCCCGCGGGAACACCATATATTTG. V usage is TRBV20-1 and J usage is TRBJ1-3, with TRBD1 as a possible D gene (5 bases). Germline V gives CDR1 DFQATT, CDR2 SNEGSKA (reference sequence). The V and J ends lost 7 bases and 7 bases respectively, with 23 bases between them. This CDR3 region has 15 residues.